This T cell receptor beta chain was identified during a study of CD8+ T cells in alopecia areata. As the sequencing template, cDNA was produced by extracting RNA and reverse transcribing it. Some clones are missing from TCRdb's copy, which holds only in-frame ones; the method was immunoSEQ multiplex PCR. The sample shows some 100,000 clones, 44% of them seen only once. Treatment denoted: oral pan-JAK inhibitor, 5-10 mg twice daily. Starting from PBMCs, sorting isolated CD4+ and CD8+ T cells. To note about this clone: Its antigen is currently unknown.

Whole-study results and caveats: Among the top 100, expanded CD8+ clones were significantly decreased by tofacitinib, as was scalp clonality. Alphabeta T cells residing in normal skin are also sequenced in scalp samples. Only one nonresponder was present, which leaves the link between baseline CD8+ expansion and response uncertain.

Germline values: CDR1 SGDLS, CDR2 YYNGEE. The CDR3 runs 16 residues. The V segment lost 3 bases and the J segment 5 bases; nucleotides outside the gene matches: 6. The sequence derives from a human donor with alopecia areata. The chain is built from TRBV9 and TRBJ2-1; 12 bases agree with TRBD2. The sequencing used CD8+ T cells sorted from blood, collected at week 24, from a patient treated with tofacitinib. The CDR3 reads CASSEGLAGLNNEQFF. The DNA for the CDR3 is TGTGCCAGCAGCGAGGGACTAGCGGGCCTAAACAATGAGCAGTTCTTC.